This T cell receptor (beta chain) derives from a study of cytomegalovirus exposure and HLA in healthy donors (dated by TCRdb to the late 2010s). Regarding the research as a whole: According to an earlier analysis of 550 to 750 of the donors, about 170 million T cells yielded roughly 100 million unique TCR beta sequences and about 300 Gb of sequence data. An early release covering 500 to 750 HLA-typed donors comprised around 300 gigabases of sequencing data and tens of millions of unique TCR sequences. On average, over 200,000 unique TCR beta nucleotide sequences were sequenced per donor among 398 genotyped donors of the cohort, with roughly 19% of those sequences being non-productive. Every discovery cohort repertoire had been produced on one sequencing platform. Typing coverage varied by locus: about 620-630 donors for A, B, C, DRB1 and DQB1; roughly 510 for DQA1; over 600 for DPA1; under 490 for DPB1. Rather than using new phenotypic data, the later analysis identified candidate immune exposures from TCR beta sequences and from how often those sequences occurred across donors. In an earlier analysis of 500 to 650 of the donors, high-throughput TCR beta sequencing was used to judge whether each TCR beta V gene segment behaved as functional or pseudogenic. High-throughput TCR immunosequencing, statistical association of individual TCRs with disease status, and machine learning were combined to predict cytomegalovirus infection status. The study aimed to test whether signatures of past pathogen exposure could be identified by cataloging public T cell receptors. Because of strong linkage in the cohort, a handful of DR-DQ haplotypes were treated as single units for association and clustering. HLA typing included class I and class II loci at four-digit resolution. Along with the roughly 700-subject first cohort, a separate validation cohort of around 120 different subjects was used. The study profiled the T cell repertoires of 500 to 800 subjects by immunosequencing and related them to cytomegalovirus serostatus. A later analysis re-analyzed previously published TCR beta repertoires from roughly 600 donors and added high-resolution HLA genotyping to study TCR occurrence patterns. Of the roughly 420 genotyped donors, roughly 76% were placed in the genetic ancestry cluster associated with self-reported Caucasian donors. Genome-wide SNP genotypes for about 60% of the roughly 670 donors were used in a later genetic analysis, which treated that subset as a discovery cohort. Donor age, sex, ethnicity and CMV serostatus were collected together with the repertoire data. What the work shows at the level of the full study, not this receptor alone: The classifier was reported to diagnose cytomegalovirus status with high specificity and sensitivity in both the original cohort and the validation cohort. A group of highly shared sequence variants was considered likely to be a technical artifact of the sequencing pipeline. Most CMV-associated TCR beta chains appeared to be HLA-restricted in a later analysis, and the HLA associations seemed to be driven largely by CMV exposure. An earlier analysis of approximately 590 of the donors showed that most TCR beta V segments appeared in productive rearrangements either about 90% or about 30% of the time, which broadly matched IMGT annotations. In vitro tests confirmed that a few of the cytomegalovirus-associated TCR beta chains recognize cytomegalovirus antigens. When HLA alleles, especially DR and DQ, strongly co-occurred, TCR associations were difficult to assign to individual alleles. Compared with the roughly 700-donor mean, donors in an Asian-associated ancestry cluster had fewer N-insertions in productive TCRs, according to a later genetic analysis. A further reported finding was that TCR beta sequences accurately predicted the HLA-A and HLA-B alleles for most subjects in the first cohort. Specific HLA alleles were associated with over 15,000 TCR beta sequences at a false discovery rate of 0.05 in a later analysis. A total of around 150 TCR beta chains were listed by the study as associated with cytomegalovirus. According to the authors, the approach could potentially be generalized to other disease states and immunological phenotypes. In a later analysis, several top co-occurrence clusters were reported to appear linked to parvovirus B19, influenza, CMV and Epstein-Barr virus. Correlated functional status among segregating V segments might reflect linkage disequilibrium, but an unknown experimental factor could not be ruled out. Some IMGT-functional V segments, including TRBV6-2 and TRBV6-3, could not be distinguished by the 87-base-pair reads and were therefore excluded. A later analysis found that TCR association rates varied across HLA loci, with DRB1 alleles showing the most associated TCRs and HLA-C alleles the fewest. V-gene and J-gene trimming of TCR beta chains was associated with a missense DCLRE1C variant in a later genetic analysis, and the association was replicated in an independent cohort. Compared with equally common non-associated chains, HLA-associated TCR beta chains in a later analysis were more clonally expanded and had lower generation probabilities. Immune exposure information for the cohort was limited to CMV serostatus. The cohort was sequenced for TCR beta chains only, and without alpha or paired-chain data the features that could be detected were limited. Roughly uniform sequencing depth across donors was assumed in presence/absence analyses, although this assumption may not hold. Most TCR sequences were observed very rarely across donors, whereas some public TCRs were present in many individuals. The earlier analysis of approximately 560 of the donors excluded roughly 17 rarely observed V segments, including chromosome 9 orphons, because counts were too low. Because some donors lacked HLA typing at each locus, the association tests relied only on the typed subset.

Library method: the immunoSEQ multiplex PCR assay. For the multiplex PCR, a mixture combining 60 forward primers for TCR Vbeta segments and 13 reverse primers for TCR Jbeta segments was used. A multiplex PCR assay on genomic DNA amplified the CDR3 region of rearranged TCR beta genes. The Illumina HiSeq System was used to sequence the amplified TCR beta libraries as 87-base-pair reads. In the authors' own workflow: In a later analysis, tens of millions of unique TCR beta chains were counted across the approximately 620 repertoires, and roughly 11 million of these chains were shared by at least two donors. Raw reads were error-corrected and collapsed into unique sequences with a nearest-neighbor algorithm that merged closely related sequences to remove PCR and sequencing errors. To assign V, D and J gene segments, CDR3 sequences were aligned to IMGT reference sequences. For a sequence to be retained, a match of at least six nucleotides was required to both a V gene segment and a J gene segment. A rearrangement counted as productive if the CDR3 had no stop codons and remained in frame with V and J, and every other rearrangement counted as non-productive. CDR3 was defined according to IMGT convention as the region running from the second conserved V-encoded cysteine to the conserved J-encoded phenylalanine. Sequences without an unambiguous match to a single V gene segment were excluded from the earlier analysis of approximately 560 of the donors. An earlier analysis of 500 to 600 of the donors classified V segments as functional when productive rearrangements were above 56.7% and as segregating when the standard deviation between donors was above 5%. To diagnose cytomegalovirus status from the catalog of TCR beta chain sequences, a statistical classification framework was built. In a later analysis, TCR nucleotide sequences were compared against IMGT/GENE-DB human TR gene sequences so that V and J genes could be assigned. The TCRdist pipeline was used in a later analysis to assign CDR3 sequences and most-parsimonious VDJ recombination scenarios. In a later analysis, every TCR beta chain was defined by the combination of its CDR3 amino acid sequence and its V-gene family, and reads without a unique V-gene family were dropped. A later analysis removed 500 to 650 highly shared, low-generation-probability nucleotide sequences to deal with suspected cross-contamination and a sequencing artifact. For each public chain, a later analysis derived a clonal expansion index from normalized ranks of inferred template counts within each repertoire. A later analysis computed generation probabilities with a VDJ recombination model fitted to out-of-frame rearrangements, and checked the results against IGoR. In a later analysis, hypergeometric tests were used to score TCR-TCR, TCR-HLA and TCR-CMV co-occurrence, with a repertoire-size bias correction applied to TCR pairs. In a later analysis, false discovery rates were estimated by permuting HLA or CMV assignments 20 times. A later analysis grouped co-occurring TCRs with DBSCAN, adding TCRdist sequence similarity when clustering within HLA-allele-positive subsets. Repertoires with fewer than 30,000 or more than 120,000 public chains were left out of co-occurrence clustering, as were about five repertoires with anomalous nucleotide sharing. In TCRdb, the immuneACCESS table is reduced to in-frame sequences with V and J assigned. These tables do not hold every clone; where another copy was compared, an unresolved V gene accounts for under half, and the others remain unexplained. The DNA gave D and trimming, while V, J and clone size come from that table. This sample gives about 100,000 clones in total; around 76% of them show up just once. The top ten hold 19% of the sample.

The germline V and J ends show losses of 0 bases and 6 bases respectively, and no gene match explains 11 bases of the junction. The CDR3 sequence holds 17 residues, the cysteine and phenylalanine included. Just the 51-base CDR3 DNA is kept, in frame starting at base 1. For CDR1 and CDR2, the germline V gene lists ENHRY and SYGVKD. In total, fewer than 750 healthy bone marrow donors made up the cohort. Cohort members were all nominally healthy when sampled, although unrecorded immune exposures were likely present. The donor was CMV seropositive and was included in the group of 270 or so seropositive cohort members. A peripheral blood sample was collected from each donor, and TCR beta sequencing was performed on peripheral blood mononuclear cells. Genomic DNA extraction from the blood cell samples was performed with the Qiagen DNeasy Blood Extraction Kit. In the case of this clone: It lacks a known antigen. Qualities for individual bases were not recorded, and no much larger clone is one base off.

Rearrangement joined TRBV10-3 to TRBJ1-1; 9 bases in the junction line up with TRBD1. The sequence derives from a woman aged 55 to 70 in good health and CMV-seropositive. The sample comprised PBMCs. The CDR3 protein sequence reads: CAISESKGQQGAAEAFF. The DNA is TGTGCCATCAGTGAGTCGAAAGGCCAACAGGGGGCCGCTGAAGCTTTCTTT.